This T cell receptor beta chain emerged from a study of CD8+CD57+ T cells in acquired aplastic anemia. Overall study context: Healthy donors gave about 10 million reads on average for CD4+ cells. Findings and caveats of the study: No significant difference in CD8+ Simpson's diversity was found between patients and controls.

CDR1 and CDR2 (germline): SGHAT, FQNNGV. V was trimmed by 0 bases and J by 4 bases, leaving 12 bases between them. CDR3 length: 15 residues. Researchers used genomic DNA as the template to profile TCR beta VDJ and CDR3. TCRdb re-analysed the reads in MiXCR, keeping a single row per CDR3 protein. The sample contains hundreds of thousands of distinct CDR3 sequences, approximately 70% of which appear only once. About this clonotype: The target antigen is unknown.

The chain is built from TRBV11-2 and TRBJ1-1; D is uncertain. This TCR derives from a human donor in good health, serving as a control. Material: sorted CD4+, CD8+, or CD8+CD57+ T cells (not recorded which) from PBMCs. The CDR3 spells CASSLDELIGTEAFF. CDR3 DNA: TGTGCCAGCAGCTTAGATGAACTGATAGGCACTGAAGCTTTCTTT.